The rows below give T cell receptor beta chains drawn from one sample of a study of graft-versus-host responses after intestinal transplantation. Sequenced by immunoSEQ multiplex PCR; TCRdb stores in-frame clones only, minus some. The sample records about 92,000 clones, about 89% being singletons. The antigens for these receptors are not known. The material was unstimulated CD8+ T cells sorted from spleen or lymph node cells, obtained before intestinal transplant. Receptors originate from a human donor who received an intestinal transplant. CDR3s include the opening cysteine and the closing phenylalanine or tryptophan. The D gene is left open where the match is weak. Some rows mark clone size as missing; the rest say once, few, many or name a class of expanded clone.

TRBV13	-	-	TRBJ1-3	CASSSWGGSAEAYGNTIYF	TGTGCCAGCAGCAGCTGGGGTGGGTCAGCCGAAGCATACGGAAACACCATATATTTT
TRBV13	-	-	TRBJ2-7	CASTPYDSSYEQYF	TGTGCCAGTACCCCGTATGATAGCTCCTACGAGCAGTACTTC
TRBV7-9	-	-	TRBJ2-7	CASSPTPRAHYEQYF	TGTGCCAGCAGCCCCACGCCGCGGGCTCATTACGAGCAGTACTTC
TRBV9	TRBD1	few	TRBJ2-7	CASSLGQGAYEQYF	TGTGCCAGCAGCCTGGGACAGGGGGCGTACGAGCAGTACTTC
TRBV5-1	-	-	TRBJ1-1	CASSPLAGHTEAFF	TGCGCCAGCAGCCCTCTCGCTGGGCACACTGAAGCTTTCTTT
TRBV7-6	-	-	TRBJ2-1	CASSLGPYNEQFF	TGTGCCAGCAGCTTAGGCCCCTACAATGAGCAGTTCTTC
TRBV30	-	once	TRBJ2-3	CAWSVHLATSDTQYF	TGTGCCTGGAGTGTACACCTGGCGACCTCAGATACGCAGTATTTT
TRBV27	TRBD1	-	TRBJ1-2	CASSLGTAYGYTF	TGTGCCAGCAGTTTAGGGACAGCTTATGGCTACACCTTC
TRBV27	-	-	TRBJ2-3	CASSPNPLPDTQYF	TGTGCCAGCAGCCCCAACCCCCTCCCAGATACGCAGTATTTT
TRBV4-2	-	-	TRBJ2-1	CASRAHGGTYEQFF	TGTGCCAGCAGAGCCCACGGGGGGACATATGAGCAGTTCTTC
TRBV5-1	TRBD2	once	TRBJ2-7	CASSLDSGTTYEQYF	TGCGCCAGCAGCTTGGACAGCGGGACCACCTACGAGCAGTACTTC
TRBV5-6	-	-	TRBJ1-5	CASSLEGNNQPQHF	TGTGCCAGCAGCTTGGAAGGGAATAATCAGCCCCAGCATTTT
TRBV13	TRBD2	-	TRBJ2-1	CASSARWRGGDYNEQFF	TGTGCCAGCAGCGCGAGGTGGCGCGGGGGAGACTACAATGAGCAGTTCTTC
TRBV29-1	-	-	TRBJ2-1	CSVEDDGTGGYNEQFF	TGCAGCGTTGAAGATGACGGGACTGGAGGGTACAATGAGCAGTTCTTC
TRBV11-1	-	-	TRBJ1-1	CASSLVGQSPEAFF	TGTGCCAGCAGCTTAGTAGGTCAGAGTCCTGAAGCTTTCTTT